These 19 T cell receptor beta chains share one sample of origin, sequenced in a study of cytomegalovirus exposure and HLA in healthy donors. Both 60 Vbeta primers and 13 Jbeta primers went into the PCR. Profiled with immunoSEQ multiplex PCR; TCRdb holds only in-frame clones, not every one. Among about 190,000 clones listed, about four fifths were seen once. Sequences were obtained from PBMCs. These receptors were collected from a man aged 25-45 years in good health and CMV-seropositive.

The V gene is TRBV27, the J gene TRBJ2-1; 9 bases are shared with TRBD2. The CDR3 sequence is 15 residues long. V lost 2 bases to trimming and J lost 4 bases; unmatched junction nucleotides: 3. The germline CDR1 and CDR2 sequences are MNHEY and SMNVEV (reference sequence). Here the CDR3 reads CASSLVAGGYNEQFF. The CDR3 region has the DNA TGTGCCAGCAGTTTAGTGGCGGGAGGGTACAATGAGCAGTTCTTC.

J is TRBJ1-2 and V is TRBV7-3; D not certain. V was cut by 1 base and J by 4 bases, with 7 bases left in between. CDR3 length: 13 residues. CDR1 is SGHTA, CDR2 FQGTGA, per germline. The CDR3 DNA is TGTGCCAGCAGCTTAAACAGCTTCTATGGCTACACCTTC. Encoded protein: CASSLNSFYGYTF.

As for this clone: An end of the junction does not agree with germline; a read error may underlie this. The chain is built from TRBV13 and TRBJ1-3; 10 bases map to TRBD1. In germline, CDR1 is PRHDT, CDR2 FYEKMQ (reference sequence). The CDR3 sequence is 17 residues long. The CDR3 sequence: CASSLGTGVSSGNTIYF. In DNA form, the CDR3 reads TGTGCCAGCAGCCTAGGGACAGGGGTTTCCTCTGGAAACACCATATATTTT. The full variable domain, completed using reference TRBV13 and TRBJ1-3, is AAGVIQSPRHLIKEKRETATLKCYPIPRHDTVYWYQQGPGQDPQFLISFYEKMQSDKGSIPDRFSAQQFSDYHSELNMSSLELGDSALYFCASSLGTGVSSGNTIYFGEGSWLTVV.

This clone came up once. The chain combines TRBV9 with TRBJ2-1; TRBD1 might be the D (5 bases). The CDR3 contains 13 residues. The ends were cut back, 0 bases at V and 7 bases at J, with 8 bases in the middle. CDR1 and CDR2 from the germline V gene are SGDLS and YYNGEE. The CDR3 sequence is CASSVERGNEQFF. As DNA, the CDR3 is TGTGCCAGCAGCGTAGAAAGGGGTAATGAGCAGTTCTTC.

This clone appeared a single time. This chain joins TRBV7-3 and TRBJ2-3; 14 bases map to TRBD2. Losses at the gene ends were 5 bases for V and 6 bases for J; bases not matched to a gene: 10. This CDR3 contains 17 residues. Germline CDR1 and CDR2: SGHTA and FQGTGA. CDR3 in DNA: TGTGCCAGCAGCCCCTCGGGACTAGCGGGGGCGGAGGATACGCAGTATTTT. Its protein is CASSPSGLAGAEDTQYF.

The genes are TRBV7-9 and TRBJ2-1, with 9 bases matching TRBD1. J was trimmed by 6 bases and V by 1 base; bases with no gene match: 4. Germline CDR1 is SEHNR and CDR2 is FQNEAQ (reference sequence). This CDR3 is built from 15 residues. CDR3 sequence reads: CASSLGQGDFNEQFF. CDR3 nucleotide sequence: TGTGCCAGCAGCTTAGGACAGGGGGACTTCAATGAGCAGTTCTTC.

This clone was detected only once. The chain joins TRBV19 to TRBJ2-1; TRBD1 agrees at 8 bases. Per germline, CDR1 LNHDA and CDR2 SQIVND (reference sequence). CDR3 size: 15 residues. The ends lost 3 bases at V and 4 bases at J; junction bases unmatched: 5. The CDR3 nucleotides read TGTGCCAGTAGTATCTTTGGGACAGGTTACAATGAGCAGTTCTTC. Translating it yields CASSIFGTGYNEQFF.

The DNA for the CDR3 is TGTGCCAGTCATGAGACACGCCTTTTCGCCGGGGAGCTGTTTTTT. Residues: CASHETRLFAGELFF. The gene calls are TRBV19 and TRBJ2-2; no reliable D call. From germline, CDR1 is LNHDA and CDR2 SQIVND (reference sequence). CDR3 length: 15 residues. The germline V and J ends were trimmed by 8 bases and 6 bases, with 19 bases remaining between them.

The genes are TRBV2 and TRBJ2-1; D may be TRBD1 (5 bases). The ends were cut back, 1 base at V and 0 bases at J, with 10 bases in the middle. The V gene's germline CDR1 is SNHLY and CDR2 FYNNEI. The CDR3 consists of 16 residues. The CDR3 DNA reads as TGTGCCAGCAGTGAAGAGGGGCCGAGCTCCTACAATGAGCAGTTCTTC. This translates into CASSEEGPSSYNEQFF.

The chain carries TRBV5-4 and TRBJ2-7; D perhaps matches TRBD1 (6 bases). V was pared by 10 bases and J by 0 bases, with 11 bases between. CDR1 SGHNT and CDR2 YYREEE come from the germline V gene (reference sequence). This CDR3 has 12 amino acids. The CDR3 protein is CAYRESSYEQYF. CDR3 nucleotides: TGTGCCTACAGGGAAAGCTCCTACGAGCAGTACTTC.

This clone was detected a few times. The genes are TRBV28 and TRBJ2-5, with 7 bases identical to TRBD2. The CDR3 loop spans 15 amino acids. The germline V gene has CDR1 MDHEN and CDR2 SYDVKM. With 3 bases clipped from V and 4 bases from J, the junction kept 8 bases outside the gene matches. This CDR3 reads CASSLREGLIETQYF. The DNA of the CDR3 is TGTGCCAGCAGTTTGAGGGAGGGCCTTATAGAGACCCAGTACTTC. The variable domain in full, with the rest retrieved from reference TRBV28 and TRBJ2-5, is DVKVTQSSRYLVKRTGEKVFLECVQDMDHENMFWYRQDPGLGLRLIYFSYDVKMKEKGDIPEGYSVSREKKERFSLILESASTNQTSMYLCASSLREGLIETQYFGPGTRLLVL.

The chain joins TRBV4-3 to TRBJ1-5, with a weak D call TRBD1 (6 bases). This CDR3 has 16 residues. The V gene's germline CDR1 is LGHNA and CDR2 YSLEER. Trimming removed 4 bases at V and 2 bases at J, with 15 bases between. The CDR3, as DNA: TGCGCCAGCAGCCCCTCCTGGGCAGGGGGCAATCAGCCCCAGCATTTT. Translated, it gives CASSPSWAGGNQPQHF.

V is TRBV6-5 and J is TRBJ1-2; no clear D gene. CDR1 is MNHEY, CDR2 SVGAGI, per germline. The CDR3 covers 14 residues. The germline V and J ends were trimmed by 2 bases and 4 bases, with 11 bases remaining between them. CDR3 DNA: TGTGCCAGCAGTTACGGGAGACACGGCTATGGCTACACCTTC. Its protein product is CASSYGRHGYGYTF.

This chain connects TRBV29-1 to TRBJ1-1, with TRBD1 matching over 12 bases. This CDR3 has 14 residues. The ends lost 3 bases at V and 5 bases at J; junction bases unmatched: 4. Germline assignment: CDR1 SQVTM and CDR2 ANQGSEA. CDR3 in amino acids: CSVDRGQGATEAFF. CDR3 DNA sequence: TGCAGCGTTGACCGGGGACAGGGGGCAACTGAAGCTTTCTTT.

The gene calls are TRBV11-3 and TRBJ2-7, with D perhaps TRBD2 (5 bases). Germline CDR1 and CDR2: SGHNT and YENEEA. This CDR3 region has 15 residues. Trimming removed 1 base at V and 4 bases at J, with 14 bases between. The CDR3 DNA reads TGTGCCAGCAGCTTAGGGGAGACTAAACTATACGAGCAGTACTTC. It encodes CASSLGETKLYEQYF.

The chain couples TRBV16 to TRBJ2-1; 7 bases align to TRBD2. Germline lookup yields CDR1 KGHSY and CDR2 FQNENV. Trimming took 0 bases from V and 6 from J; bases not matched to a gene: 5. The CDR3 spans 15 residues. The CDR3 nucleotides are TGTGCCAGCAGCCAATCGCGGGGCGGGAGCAATGAGCAGTTCTTC. It encodes CASSQSRGGSNEQFF.

The chain recombines TRBV6-6 with TRBJ2-1; 9 bases match TRBD1. This CDR3 contains 14 residues. The V gene end was trimmed by 7 bases and the J gene end by 9 bases; junction bases not matched to a gene: 10. Germline V gene sequence: CDR1 MNHNY, CDR2 SVGAGI (reference sequence). The DNA for the CDR3 is TGTGCCAGCAAGCTGGGACAGGGAGTTGGTGAGCAGTTCTTC. Its protein product is CASKLGQGVGEQFF.

V usage is TRBV10-1 and J usage is TRBJ2-3; no clear D. The germline V and J ends were trimmed by 7 bases and 7 bases, with 12 bases remaining between them. The length of the CDR3 is 12 residues. The germline V gene has CDR1 WNHNN and CDR2 SYGVQD (reference sequence). CDR3 loop: CASTPPPNTQYF. CDR3 nucleotides: TGCGCCAGCACACCCCCCCCTAATACGCAGTATTTT.

This sequence joins TRBV11-3 and TRBJ2-2; 14 bases align to TRBD2. This CDR3 is 18 amino acids long. CDR1 is SGHNT and CDR2 is YENEEA in the germline V gene. The junction had 4 bases not matched to a gene; V was cut back by 1 base and J by 3 bases. This chain's CDR3 is CASSLGLAGGSDTGELFF. As DNA, the CDR3 is TGTGCCAGCAGCTTAGGACTAGCGGGAGGGTCGGACACCGGGGAGCTGTTTTTT.